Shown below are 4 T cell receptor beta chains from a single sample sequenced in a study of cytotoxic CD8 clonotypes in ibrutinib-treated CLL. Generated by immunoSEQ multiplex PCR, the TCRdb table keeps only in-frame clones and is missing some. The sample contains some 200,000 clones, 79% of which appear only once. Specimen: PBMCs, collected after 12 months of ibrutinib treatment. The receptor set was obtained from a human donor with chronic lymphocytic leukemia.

DNA of the CDR3: TGTGCCAGCAGTTACTCGGGCCGAGCTTTCTTT. Translated: CASSYSGRAFF. The gene calls are TRBV6-6 and TRBJ1-1; D is undetermined. The CDR3 totals 11 residues. The ends were cut back, 0 bases at V and 10 bases at J, with 6 bases in the middle. Germline V CDR1 and CDR2: MNHNY, SVGAGI (reference sequence).

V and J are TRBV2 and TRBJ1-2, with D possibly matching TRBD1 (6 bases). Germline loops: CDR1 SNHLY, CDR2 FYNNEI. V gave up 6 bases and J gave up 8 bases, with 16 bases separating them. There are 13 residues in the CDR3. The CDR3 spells CASRETGVEGYTF. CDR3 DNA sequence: TGTGCCAGCAGGGAGACAGGAGTGGAGGGCTACACCTTC.

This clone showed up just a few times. The CDR3 coding sequence is TGTGCCAGCAGTGAATACGGACAGGACCCGCTAGCTTTCTTT. It yields the protein CASSEYGQDPLAFF. The chain combines TRBV25-1 with TRBJ1-1; TRBD1 matches 7 bases. The CDR3 runs 14 residues. V lost 0 bases to trimming and J lost 10 bases; unmatched junction nucleotides: 8. Looked up from germline, CDR1 is MGHDK and CDR2 is SYGVNS.

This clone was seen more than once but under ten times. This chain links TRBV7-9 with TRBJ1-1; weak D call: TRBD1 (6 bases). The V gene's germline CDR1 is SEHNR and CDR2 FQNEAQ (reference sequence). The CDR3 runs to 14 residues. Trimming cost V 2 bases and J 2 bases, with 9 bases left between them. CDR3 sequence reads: CASSLKGGNTEAFF. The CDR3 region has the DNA TGTGCCAGCAGCTTAAAGGGGGGAAACACTGAAGCTTTCTTT. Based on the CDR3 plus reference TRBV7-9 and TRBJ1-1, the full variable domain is DTGVSQNPRHKITKRGQNVTFRCDPISEHNRLYWYRQTLGQGPEFLTYFQNEAQLEKSRLLSDRFSAERPKGSFSTLEIQRTEQGDSAMYLCASSLKGGNTEAFFGQGTRLTVV.